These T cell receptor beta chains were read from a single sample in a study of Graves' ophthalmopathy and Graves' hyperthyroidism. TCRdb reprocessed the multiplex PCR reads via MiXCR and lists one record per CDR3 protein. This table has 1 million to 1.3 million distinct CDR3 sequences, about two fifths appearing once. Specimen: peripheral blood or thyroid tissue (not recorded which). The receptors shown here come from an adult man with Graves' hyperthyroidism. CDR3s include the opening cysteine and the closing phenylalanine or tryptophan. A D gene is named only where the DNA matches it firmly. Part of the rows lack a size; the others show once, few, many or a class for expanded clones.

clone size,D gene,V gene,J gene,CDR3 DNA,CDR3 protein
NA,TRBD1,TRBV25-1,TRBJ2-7,TGTGCCAGCCGGGGGACAGGGGTCTGGTACGAGCAGTACTTC,CASRGTGVWYEQYF
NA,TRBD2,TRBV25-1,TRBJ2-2,TGTGCCAGCAGTGAGGGACTAGCGGGGGAGCTGTTTTTT,CASSEGLAGELFF
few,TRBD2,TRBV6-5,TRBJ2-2,TGTGCCAGCAGTCGGCGGGGGGAGGGCCGTGGGGAGCTGTTTTTT,CASSRRGEGRGELFF
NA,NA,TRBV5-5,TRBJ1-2,TGTGCCAGCATCCCGACAGGAACCCTCCAGGGCTACACCTTC,CASIPTGTLQGYTF
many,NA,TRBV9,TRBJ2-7,TGTGCCAGCAGCGTAGGAGTAGGGAGTTTACACGAGCAGTACTTC,CASSVGVGSLHEQYF
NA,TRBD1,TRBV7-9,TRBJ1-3,TGTGCCAGCAGCCACCGGGACAGGAACACCATATATTTT,CASSHRDRNTIYF
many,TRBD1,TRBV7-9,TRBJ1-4,TGTGCCAGCAGCCCGACAGGGGCTAATGAAAAACTGTTTTTT,CASSPTGANEKLFF
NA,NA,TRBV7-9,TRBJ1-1,TGTGCCAGCAGCGCCGAGACGAGGGGGAACACTGAAGCTTTCTTT,CASSAETRGNTEAFF
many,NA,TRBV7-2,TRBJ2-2,TGTGCCAGCAGCCTACAGGGTCGGACCGGGGAGCTGTTTTTT,CASSLQGRTGELFF
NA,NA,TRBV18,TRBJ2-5,TGTGCCAGCTCACCACCAGAGGTAGAGACCCAGTACTTC,CASSPPEVETQYF
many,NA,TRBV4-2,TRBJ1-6,TGTGCCAGCAGCCAAGCGGTCTCACCCCTCCACTTT,CASSQAVSPLHF
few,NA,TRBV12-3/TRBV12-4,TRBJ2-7,TGTGCCAGCAGCCACCTTCCGGGAGCCTACGAGCAGTACTTC,CASSHLPGAYEQYF
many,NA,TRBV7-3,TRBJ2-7,TGTGCCAGCAGCTTAGCTTTGGCAGGCGAGCAGTACTTC,CASSLALAGEQYF
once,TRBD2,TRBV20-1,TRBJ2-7,TGCAGCACTAGCGGGGACAACACCGGGGAGCTGTACTTC,CSTSGDNTGELYF
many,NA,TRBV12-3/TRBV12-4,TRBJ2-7,TGTGCCAGCACCGCAGGGTACTCCTACGAGCAGTACTTC,CASTAGYSYEQYF
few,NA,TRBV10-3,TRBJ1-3,TGTGCCAGCAAAGGACCTGGAGAAAACACCATATATTTT,CASKGPGENTIYF
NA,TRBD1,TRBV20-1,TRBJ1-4,TGCAGTGCTGGGACAGGGTATGAAAAACTGTTTTTT,CSAGTGYEKLFF
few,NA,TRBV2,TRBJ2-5,TGTGCCAGCAGACCCGGAGGATGGGAGACCCAGTACTTC,CASRPGGWETQYF
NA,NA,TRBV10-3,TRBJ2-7,TGTGCCAGCAGTTACCCCCCGGGGGGCGCATCGTCCTACGAGCAGTACTTC,CASSYPPGGASSYEQYF
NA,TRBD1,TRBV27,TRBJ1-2,TGTGCCAGCAGTTTCCAACAGGGGCTCAGTGGCTACACCTTC,CASSFQQGLSGYTF
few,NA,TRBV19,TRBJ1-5,TGTGCCAGCCATCCCCGGGGTCAGCCCCAGCATTTT,CASHPRGQPQHF
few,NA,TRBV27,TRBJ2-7,TGTGCCAGCAGTTTACGGGAAGGTGTTCTCTACGAGCAGTACTTC,CASSLREGVLYEQYF